This TCR beta chain originates from a study of early T cells in non-severe SARS-CoV-2 infection. Researchers attached unique molecular identifiers to individual cDNA molecules. Via MiXCR, TCRdb re-called the 5' RACE reads, giving one row per CDR3 protein. The table lists 85,000 to 120,000 distinct CDR3 sequences, around 13% of them singletons. Turning to this clonotype: A read error may explain this, as a much larger clone is one base away.

The CDR3 loop spans 13 amino acids. Germline CDR1 MNHNY, CDR2 SVGAGI (reference sequence). The TCR sequence derives from an adult who was a healthcare worker with PCR-confirmed SARS-CoV-2 infection or an uninfected control (not recorded which). The source material was whole blood. The genes are TRBV6-6 and TRBJ1-6, with D unclear. The CDR3 region has the DNA TGTGCCAGCAGTCCCCGTACTAATTCACCCCCCCACTTT. Translated, it gives CASSPRTNSPPHF.